This T cell receptor (beta chain) stems from a study of blood T cell repertoires in COVID-19. Overall study context: PBMCs, B-cell-depleted T cells, or T cells were the source of the cDNA or gDNA that made up the material.

Clones were read by immunoSEQ multiplex PCR, and TCRdb kept only the in-frame ones, dropping some. The repertoire holds some 70,000 clones, with approximately 80% as singletons. Specimen: peripheral blood. This receptor was identified in a man aged 45-65 years with COVID-19, enrolled during active disease.

In DNA form, the CDR3 reads TGCGCCAGCAGCCAAGCGGGAGAGGTGGGGGGCTCCTACGAGCAGTACTTC. This sequence encodes CASSQAGEVGGSYEQYF. The chain couples TRBV4-1 to TRBJ2-7; tentatively, D is TRBD2 (6 bases). CDR3 length equals 17 residues. V lost 1 base and J lost 0, with 16 bases in between. The germline gives CDR1 MGHRA, CDR2 YSYEKL.